This section outlines one TCR beta chain sequence together with its context. Germline-derived CDR1 and CDR2 are SGHNT and YENEEA. The CDR3 spans 14 residues. Trimming pared 5 bases from V and 6 bases from J, leaving 15 bases between. The sample belongs to a study of blood T cell repertoires in COVID-19. About the study: Samples taken during acute and convalescent COVID-19 were collected in the United States, Italy and Spain. PBMCs, B-cell-depleted T cells, or T cells provided the cDNA or gDNA that made up the material.

Original analysis: Researchers report that nucleated cell counts were estimated from reference gene primer amplification. The method was immunoSEQ multiplex PCR; TCRdb's version includes in-frame clones alone and lacks a portion of them. The V and J calls and clone size were taken over from that table, and D and trimming were inferred from the DNA. The table shows some 100,000 clones, with 88% occurring only once. The TCR originated in a woman aged 80 or older with active COVID-19. Specimen: peripheral blood. The chain is built from TRBV11-3 and TRBJ2-3; the D gene is possibly TRBD2 (6 bases). The CDR3 nucleotides are TGTGCCAGCAGCGCCGGGGGTGGGTCCGATACGCAGTATTTT. Translating it yields CASSAGGGSDTQYF.